This T cell receptor beta chain was identified during a study of CD8+CD57+ T cells in acquired aplastic anemia. Study information: Across the sorted CD4+ and CD8+ cells, DNA amounts averaged roughly 3 ug.

Genomic DNA provided the template from which TCR beta VDJ and CDR3 profiles were obtained. Each CDR3 protein is one row after TCRdb ran MiXCR on the reads. The sample lists about 150,000 distinct CDR3 sequences, 40% to 65% occurring once. In patients chosen for sequencing, flow cytometry had shown CD8+CD57+ cell expansion. Severe acquired aplastic anemia affected all patients. By the time of blood sampling, patients had still received no therapy. Broader study findings: The same twenty-nine CD8+ CDR3 sequences occurred in patients and in controls.

This CDR3 has 16 residues. Trimming removed 0 bases at V and 0 bases at J, with 10 bases between. CDR1 is SGHKS and CDR2 is YYEKEE in the germline V gene (reference sequence). As concerns this clonotype: What it binds is not known.

The sample taken for sequencing was sorted CD4+, CD8+, or CD8+CD57+ T cells (not recorded which) from PBMCs. This clonotype was sampled from a human donor with aplastic anemia. The chain recombines TRBV5-5 with TRBJ1-5, with D unclear. The CDR3 bases are TGTGCCAGCAGCTTGGCCGGTCAGTATAGCAATCAGCCCCAGCATTTT. It translates to CASSLAGQYSNQPQHF.